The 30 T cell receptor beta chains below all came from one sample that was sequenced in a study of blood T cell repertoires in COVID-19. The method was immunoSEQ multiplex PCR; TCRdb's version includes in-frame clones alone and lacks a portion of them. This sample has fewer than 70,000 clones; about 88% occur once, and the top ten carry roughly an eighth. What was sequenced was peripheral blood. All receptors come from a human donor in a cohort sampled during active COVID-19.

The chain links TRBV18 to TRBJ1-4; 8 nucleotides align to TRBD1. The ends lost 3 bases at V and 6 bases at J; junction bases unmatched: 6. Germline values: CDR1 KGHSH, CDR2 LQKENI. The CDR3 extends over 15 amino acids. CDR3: CASSPGRQGYEKLFF. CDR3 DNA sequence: TGTGCCAGCTCACCTGGGAGACAGGGGTATGAAAAACTGTTTTTT.

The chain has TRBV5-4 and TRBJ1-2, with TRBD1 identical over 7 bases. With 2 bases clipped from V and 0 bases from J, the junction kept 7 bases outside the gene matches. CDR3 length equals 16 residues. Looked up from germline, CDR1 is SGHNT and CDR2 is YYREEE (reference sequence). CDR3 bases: TGTGCCAGCAGCTTAAGGGGGCTAGTACCTAACTATGGCTACACCTTC. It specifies CASSLRGLVPNYGYTF.

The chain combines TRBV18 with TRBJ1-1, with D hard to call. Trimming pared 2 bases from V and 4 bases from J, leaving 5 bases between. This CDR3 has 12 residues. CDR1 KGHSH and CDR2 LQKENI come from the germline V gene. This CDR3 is CASSPVATEAFF. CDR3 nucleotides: TGTGCCAGCTCACCAGTGGCCACTGAAGCTTTCTTT. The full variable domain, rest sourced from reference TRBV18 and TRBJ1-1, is NAGVMQNPRHLVRRRGQEARLRCSPMKGHSHVYWYRQLPEEGLKFMVYLQKENIIDESGMPKERFSAEFPKEGPSILRIQQVVRGDSAAYFCASSPVATEAFFGQGTRLTVV.

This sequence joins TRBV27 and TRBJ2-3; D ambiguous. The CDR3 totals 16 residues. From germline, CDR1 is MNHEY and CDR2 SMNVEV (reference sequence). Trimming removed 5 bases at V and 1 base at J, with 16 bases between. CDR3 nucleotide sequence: TGTGCCAGCAGTCCTCAGACCGCCCGGGGCACAGATACGCAGTATTTT. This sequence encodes CASSPQTARGTDTQYF.

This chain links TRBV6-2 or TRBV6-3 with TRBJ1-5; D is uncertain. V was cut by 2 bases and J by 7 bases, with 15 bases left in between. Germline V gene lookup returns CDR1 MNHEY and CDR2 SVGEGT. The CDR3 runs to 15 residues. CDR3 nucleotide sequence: TGTGCCAGCAGTTACAGCCCCATGGGCGCCCAGCCCCAGCATTTT. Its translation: CASSYSPMGAQPQHF.

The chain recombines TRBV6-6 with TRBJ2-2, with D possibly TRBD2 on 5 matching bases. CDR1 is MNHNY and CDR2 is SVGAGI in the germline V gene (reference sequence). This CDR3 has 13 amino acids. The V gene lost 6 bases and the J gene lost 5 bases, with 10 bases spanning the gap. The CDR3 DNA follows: TGTGCCAGCAGCGCGACGGGGACCGGGGAGCTGTTTTTT. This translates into CASSATGTGELFF.

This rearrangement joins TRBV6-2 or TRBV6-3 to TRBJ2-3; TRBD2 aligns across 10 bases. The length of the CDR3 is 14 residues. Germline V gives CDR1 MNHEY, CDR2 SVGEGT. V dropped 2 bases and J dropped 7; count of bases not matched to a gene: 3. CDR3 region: CASSYPAGGNTQYF. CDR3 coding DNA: TGTGCCAGCAGTTACCCAGCGGGAGGGAATACGCAGTATTTT.

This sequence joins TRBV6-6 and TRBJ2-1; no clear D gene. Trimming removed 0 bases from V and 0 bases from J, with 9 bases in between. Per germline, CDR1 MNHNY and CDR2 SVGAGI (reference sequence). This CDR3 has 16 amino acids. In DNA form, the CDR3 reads TGTGCCAGCAGTTACTCGATTGAGAGCTCCTACAATGAGCAGTTCTTC. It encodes CASSYSIESSYNEQFF.

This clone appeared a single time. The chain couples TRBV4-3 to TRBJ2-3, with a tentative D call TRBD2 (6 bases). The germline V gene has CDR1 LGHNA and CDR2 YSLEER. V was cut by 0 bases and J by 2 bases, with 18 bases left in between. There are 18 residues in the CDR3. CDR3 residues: CASSQDWSLRRDTDTQYF. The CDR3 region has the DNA TGCGCCAGCAGCCAAGATTGGAGTCTCCGGAGGGACACAGATACGCAGTATTTT.

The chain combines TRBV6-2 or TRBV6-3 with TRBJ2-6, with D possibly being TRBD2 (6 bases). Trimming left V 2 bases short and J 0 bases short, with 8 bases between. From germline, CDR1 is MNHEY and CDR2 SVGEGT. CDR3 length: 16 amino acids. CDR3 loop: CASSYRRDSGANVLTF. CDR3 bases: TGTGCCAGCAGTTACAGGCGGGACTCTGGGGCCAACGTCCTGACTTTC.

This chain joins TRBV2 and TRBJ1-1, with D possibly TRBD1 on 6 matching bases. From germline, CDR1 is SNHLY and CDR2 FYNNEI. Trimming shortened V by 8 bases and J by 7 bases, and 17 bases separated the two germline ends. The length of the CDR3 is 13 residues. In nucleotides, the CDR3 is TGTGCCAGCGGGATTTACAGGGTGGGTGAAGCTTTCTTT. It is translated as CASGIYRVGEAFF.

CDR3 sequence reads: CASSQETENTIYF. CDR3 bases: TGTGCCAGCAGCCAAGAAACAGAAAACACCATATATTTT. The V call is TRBV4-2, the J call TRBJ1-3; no firm D call. The CDR3 has 13 residues. The germline gives CDR1 LGHNA, CDR2 YNFKEQ. The V and J ends lost 0 bases and 6 bases respectively, with 6 bases between them.

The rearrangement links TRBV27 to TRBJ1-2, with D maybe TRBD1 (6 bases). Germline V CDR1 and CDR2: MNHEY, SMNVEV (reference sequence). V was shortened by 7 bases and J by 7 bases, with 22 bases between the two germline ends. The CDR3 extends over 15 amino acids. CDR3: CASNELGAGGPGYTF. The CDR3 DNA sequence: TGTGCCAGCAATGAATTAGGGGCGGGGGGCCCTGGCTACACCTTC.

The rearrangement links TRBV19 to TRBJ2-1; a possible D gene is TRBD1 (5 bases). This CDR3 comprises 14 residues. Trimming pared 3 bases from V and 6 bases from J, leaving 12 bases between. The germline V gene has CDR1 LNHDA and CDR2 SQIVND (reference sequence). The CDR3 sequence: CASSISAGLNEQFF. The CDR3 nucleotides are TGTGCCAGTAGTATTTCGGCAGGGCTCAATGAGCAGTTCTTC.

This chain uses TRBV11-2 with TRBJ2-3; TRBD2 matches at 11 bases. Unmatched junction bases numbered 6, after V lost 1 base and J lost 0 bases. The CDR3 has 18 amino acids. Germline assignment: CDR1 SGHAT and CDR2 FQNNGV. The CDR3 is CASSLGGLAVSSTDTQYF. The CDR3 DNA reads TGTGCCAGCAGCTTAGGGGGACTAGCGGTATCTAGCACAGATACGCAGTATTTT.

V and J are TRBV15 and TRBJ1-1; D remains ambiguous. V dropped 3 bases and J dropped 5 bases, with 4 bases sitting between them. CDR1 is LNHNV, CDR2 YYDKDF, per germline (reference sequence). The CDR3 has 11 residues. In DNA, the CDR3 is TGTGCCACCAGCAGGTATACTGAAGCTTTCTTT. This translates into CATSRYTEAFF.

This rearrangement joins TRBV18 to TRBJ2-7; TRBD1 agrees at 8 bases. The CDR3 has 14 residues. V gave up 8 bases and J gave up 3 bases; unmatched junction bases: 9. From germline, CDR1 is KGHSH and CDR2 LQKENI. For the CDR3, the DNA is TGTGCCAGCGCAGGGACAGGACCCCGCTACGAGCAGTACTTC. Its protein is CASAGTGPRYEQYF.

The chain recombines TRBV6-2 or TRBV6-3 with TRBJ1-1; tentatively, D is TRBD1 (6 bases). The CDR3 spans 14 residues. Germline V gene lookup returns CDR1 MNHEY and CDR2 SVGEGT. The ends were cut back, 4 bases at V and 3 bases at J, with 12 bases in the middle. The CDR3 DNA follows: TGTGCCAGCAGTTTGGGGACACTCTACACTGAAGCTTTCTTT. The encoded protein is CASSLGTLYTEAFF.

The CDR3 region is CAISDDNGRRPYEQYF. The CDR3 DNA follows: TGTGCCATCAGTGATGATAACGGGAGACGCCCCTACGAGCAGTACTTC. This rearrangement joins TRBV10-3 to TRBJ2-7; D might be TRBD2 (6 bases). This CDR3 spans 16 amino acids. The germline CDR1 and CDR2 sequences are ENHRY and SYGVKD. The ends were cut back, 3 bases at V and 2 bases at J, with 17 bases in the middle.

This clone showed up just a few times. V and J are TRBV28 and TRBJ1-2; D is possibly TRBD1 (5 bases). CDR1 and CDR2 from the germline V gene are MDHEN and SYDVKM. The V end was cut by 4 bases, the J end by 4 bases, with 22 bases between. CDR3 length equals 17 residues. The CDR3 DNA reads TGTGCCAGCAGTTCCACCCCCTCCACAGGACGGCGCTATGGCTACACCTTC. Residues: CASSSTPSTGRRYGYTF.

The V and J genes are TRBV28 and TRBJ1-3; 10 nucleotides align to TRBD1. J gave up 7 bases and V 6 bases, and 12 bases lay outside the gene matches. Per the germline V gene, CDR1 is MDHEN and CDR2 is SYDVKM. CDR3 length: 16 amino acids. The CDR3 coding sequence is TGTGCCAGCAGCCAAGTGGGACAGGGGATTTCTAACACCATATATTTT. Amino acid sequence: CASSQVGQGISNTIYF.

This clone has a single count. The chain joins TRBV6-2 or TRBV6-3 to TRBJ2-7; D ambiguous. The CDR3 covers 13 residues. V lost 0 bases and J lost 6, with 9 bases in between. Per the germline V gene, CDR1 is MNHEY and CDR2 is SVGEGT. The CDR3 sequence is CASSYSTGFEQYF. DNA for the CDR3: TGTGCCAGCAGTTACTCGACCGGGTTCGAGCAGTACTTC.

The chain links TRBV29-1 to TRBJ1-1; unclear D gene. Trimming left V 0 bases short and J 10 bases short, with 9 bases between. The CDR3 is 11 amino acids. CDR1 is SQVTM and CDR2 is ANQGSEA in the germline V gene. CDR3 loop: CSVEDNGIAFF. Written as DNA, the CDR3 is TGCAGCGTTGAAGATAACGGGATAGCTTTCTTT.

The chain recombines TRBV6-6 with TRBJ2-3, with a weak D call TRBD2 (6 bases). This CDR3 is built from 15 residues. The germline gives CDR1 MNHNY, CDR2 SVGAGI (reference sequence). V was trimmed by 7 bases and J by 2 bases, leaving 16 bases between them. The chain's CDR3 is CASTSLAGFTDTQYF. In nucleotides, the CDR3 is TGTGCCAGCACTTCATTGGCGGGGTTCACAGATACGCAGTATTTT.

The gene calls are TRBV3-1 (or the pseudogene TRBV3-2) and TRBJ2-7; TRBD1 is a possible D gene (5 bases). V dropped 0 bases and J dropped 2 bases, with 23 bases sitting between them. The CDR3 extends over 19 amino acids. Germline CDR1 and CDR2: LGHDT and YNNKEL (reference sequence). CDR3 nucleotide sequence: TGTGCCAGCAGCCAAGAAGGTTCGTGGAAGACAGATTTGCCCTACGAGCAGTACTTC. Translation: CASSQEGSWKTDLPYEQYF.

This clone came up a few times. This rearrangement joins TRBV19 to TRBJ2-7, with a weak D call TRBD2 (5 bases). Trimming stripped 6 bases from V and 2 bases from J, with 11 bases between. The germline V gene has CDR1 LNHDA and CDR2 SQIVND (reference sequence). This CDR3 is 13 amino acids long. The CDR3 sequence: CASSRFGAYEQYF. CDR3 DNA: TGTGCCAGTAGCCGTTTCGGGGCCTACGAGCAGTACTTC.

The CDR3 nucleotides are TGCAGTGCTAGTAATCCTTCTGAAGCTTTCTTT. It encodes CSASNPSEAFF. The chain uses TRBV20-1 and TRBJ1-1; D is unclear. This CDR3 spans 11 amino acids. V lost 3 bases and J lost 6, with 8 bases in between. Germline V gene sequence: CDR1 DFQATT, CDR2 SNEGSKA (reference sequence).

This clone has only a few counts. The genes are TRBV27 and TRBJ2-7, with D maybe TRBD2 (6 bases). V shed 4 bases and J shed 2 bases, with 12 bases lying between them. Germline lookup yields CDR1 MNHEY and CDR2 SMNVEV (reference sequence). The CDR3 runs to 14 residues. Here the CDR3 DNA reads TGTGCCAGCAGTTGGGGGACGGGAGCCTACGAGCAGTACTTC. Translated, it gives CASSWGTGAYEQYF.

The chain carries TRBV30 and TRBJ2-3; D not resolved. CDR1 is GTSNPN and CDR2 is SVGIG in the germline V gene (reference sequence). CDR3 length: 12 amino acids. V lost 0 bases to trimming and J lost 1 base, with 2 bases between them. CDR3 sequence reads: CAWSVGTDTQYF. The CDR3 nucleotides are TGTGCCTGGAGTGTCGGCACAGATACGCAGTATTTT.

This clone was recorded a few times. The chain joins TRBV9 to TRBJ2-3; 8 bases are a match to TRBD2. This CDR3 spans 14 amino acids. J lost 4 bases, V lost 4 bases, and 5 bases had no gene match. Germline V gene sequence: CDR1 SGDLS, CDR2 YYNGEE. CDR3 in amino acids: CASSPRGGSDTQYF. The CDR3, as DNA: TGTGCCAGCAGCCCCCGGGGGGGCTCAGATACGCAGTATTTT.